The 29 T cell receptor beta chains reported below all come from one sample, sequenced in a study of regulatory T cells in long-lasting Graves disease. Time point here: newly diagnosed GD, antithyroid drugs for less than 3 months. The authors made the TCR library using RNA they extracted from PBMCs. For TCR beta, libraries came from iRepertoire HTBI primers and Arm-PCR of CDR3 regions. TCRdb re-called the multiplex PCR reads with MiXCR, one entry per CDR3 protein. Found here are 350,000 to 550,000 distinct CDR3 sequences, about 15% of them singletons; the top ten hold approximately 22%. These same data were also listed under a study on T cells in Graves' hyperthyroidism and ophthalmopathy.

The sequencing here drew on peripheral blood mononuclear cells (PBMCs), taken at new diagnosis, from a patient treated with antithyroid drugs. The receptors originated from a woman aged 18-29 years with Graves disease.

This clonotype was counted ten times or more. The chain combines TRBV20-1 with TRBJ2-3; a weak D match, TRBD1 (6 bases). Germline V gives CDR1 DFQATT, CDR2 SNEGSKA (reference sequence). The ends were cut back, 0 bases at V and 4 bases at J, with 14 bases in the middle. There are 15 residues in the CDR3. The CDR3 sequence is CSARDPAGVSDTQYF. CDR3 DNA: TGCAGTGCTAGAGATCCGGCAGGGGTTTCAGATACGCAGTATTTT.

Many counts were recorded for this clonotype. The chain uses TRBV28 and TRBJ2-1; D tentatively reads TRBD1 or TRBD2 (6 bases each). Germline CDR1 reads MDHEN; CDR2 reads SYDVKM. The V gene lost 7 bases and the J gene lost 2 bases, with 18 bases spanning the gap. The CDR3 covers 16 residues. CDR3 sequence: CASTPGGRGTYNEQFF. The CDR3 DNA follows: TGTGCCAGCACCCCCGGGGGCAGGGGCACCTACAATGAGCAGTTCTTC.

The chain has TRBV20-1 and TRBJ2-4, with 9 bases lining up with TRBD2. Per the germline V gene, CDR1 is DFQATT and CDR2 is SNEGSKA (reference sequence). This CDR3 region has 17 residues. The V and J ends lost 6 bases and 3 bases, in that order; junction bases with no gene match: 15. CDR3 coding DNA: TGCAGTGCGCCCTTAGCGGGAGCCCTCTTCGACAAAAACATTCAGTACTTC. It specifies CSAPLAGALFDKNIQYF.

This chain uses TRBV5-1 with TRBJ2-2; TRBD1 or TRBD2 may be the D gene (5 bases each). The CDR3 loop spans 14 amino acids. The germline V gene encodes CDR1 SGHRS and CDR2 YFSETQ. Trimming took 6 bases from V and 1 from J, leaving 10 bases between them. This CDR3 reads CASTWDGNTGELFF. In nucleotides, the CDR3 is TGCGCCAGCACATGGGACGGGAACACCGGGGAGCTGTTTTTT.

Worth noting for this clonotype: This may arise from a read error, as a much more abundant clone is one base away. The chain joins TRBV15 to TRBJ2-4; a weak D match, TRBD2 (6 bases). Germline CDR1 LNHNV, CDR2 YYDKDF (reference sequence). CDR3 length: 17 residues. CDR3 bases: TGTGGCACCAGCAGAGTTGTTAGCGGAATAGCCAAAAACATTCAGTACTTC. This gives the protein CGTSRVVSGIAKNIQYF.

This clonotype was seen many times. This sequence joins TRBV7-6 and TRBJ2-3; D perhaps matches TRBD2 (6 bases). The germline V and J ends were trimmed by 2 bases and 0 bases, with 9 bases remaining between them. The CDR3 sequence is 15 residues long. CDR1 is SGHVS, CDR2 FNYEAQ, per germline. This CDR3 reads CASSLFSGSTDTQYF. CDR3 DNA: TGTGCCAGCAGCTTATTTAGCGGAAGCACAGATACGCAGTATTTT.

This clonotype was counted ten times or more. This CDR3 is CASSPPPWTSGRTDTQYF. CDR3 coding DNA: TGTGCCAGCAGTCCCCCCCCTTGGACTAGCGGGCGCACAGATACGCAGTATTTT. The chain recombines TRBV12-3 or TRBV12-4 with TRBJ2-3; TRBD2 aligns across 11 bases. The V gene end was trimmed by 5 bases and the J gene end by 1 base; junction bases not matched to a gene: 11. The CDR3 is made up of 18 amino acids.

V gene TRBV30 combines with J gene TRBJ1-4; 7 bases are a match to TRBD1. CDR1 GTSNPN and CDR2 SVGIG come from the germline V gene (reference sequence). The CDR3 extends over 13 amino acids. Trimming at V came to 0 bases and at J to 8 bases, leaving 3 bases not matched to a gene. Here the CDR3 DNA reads TGTGCCTGGAGTGTACCAGGGGGGGAAAAACTGTTTTTT. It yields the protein CAWSVPGGEKLFF.

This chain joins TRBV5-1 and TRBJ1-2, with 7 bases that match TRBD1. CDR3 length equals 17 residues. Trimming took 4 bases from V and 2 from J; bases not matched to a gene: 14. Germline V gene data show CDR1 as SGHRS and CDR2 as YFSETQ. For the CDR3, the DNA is TGCGCCAGCAGCCCACTGGGACAGCCCAGATCAAACTATGGCTACACCTTC. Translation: CASSPLGQPRSNYGYTF. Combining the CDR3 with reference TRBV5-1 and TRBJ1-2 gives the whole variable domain KAGVTQTPRYLIKTRGQQVTLSCSPISGHRSVSWYQQTPGQGLQFLFEYFSETQRNKGNFPGRFSGRQFSNSRSEMNVSTLELGDSALYLCASSPLGQPRSNYGYTFGSGTRLTVV.

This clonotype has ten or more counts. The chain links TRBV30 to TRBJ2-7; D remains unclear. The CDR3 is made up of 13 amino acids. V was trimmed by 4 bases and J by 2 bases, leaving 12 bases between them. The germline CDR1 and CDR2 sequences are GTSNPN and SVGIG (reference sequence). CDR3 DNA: TGTGCCTGGACCCCCGGAACCCCCTACGAGCAGTACTTC. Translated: CAWTPGTPYEQYF.

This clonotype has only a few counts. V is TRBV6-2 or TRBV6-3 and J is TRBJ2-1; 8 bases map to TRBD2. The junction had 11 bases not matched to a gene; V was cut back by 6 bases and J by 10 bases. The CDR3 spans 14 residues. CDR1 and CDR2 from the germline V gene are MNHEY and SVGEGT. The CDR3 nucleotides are TGTGCCAGCAGGGGGACTAGGGTTCGATGGGAGCAGTTCTTC. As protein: CASRGTRVRWEQFF.

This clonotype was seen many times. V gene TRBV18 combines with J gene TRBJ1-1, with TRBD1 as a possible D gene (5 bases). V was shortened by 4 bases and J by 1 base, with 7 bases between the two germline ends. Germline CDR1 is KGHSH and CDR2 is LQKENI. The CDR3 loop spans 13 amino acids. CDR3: CASSQTANTEAFF. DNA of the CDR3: TGTGCCAGCTCACAGACAGCGAACACTGAAGCTTTCTTT.

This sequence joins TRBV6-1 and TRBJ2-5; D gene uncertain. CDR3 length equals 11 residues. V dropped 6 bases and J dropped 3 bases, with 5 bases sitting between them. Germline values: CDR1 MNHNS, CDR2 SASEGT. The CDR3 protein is CASRTKETQYF. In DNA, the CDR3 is TGTGCCAGCAGGACGAAAGAGACCCAGTACTTC.

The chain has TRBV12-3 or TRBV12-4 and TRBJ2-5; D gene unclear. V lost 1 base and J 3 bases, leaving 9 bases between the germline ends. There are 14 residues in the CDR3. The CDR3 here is CASSLGGSEETQYF. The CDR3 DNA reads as TGTGCCAGCAGTTTAGGGGGAAGCGAAGAGACCCAGTACTTC.

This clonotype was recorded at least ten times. The CDR3 sequence is CASSLQYGSYYEQYF. CDR3 DNA: TGTGCCAGCAGCTTGCAATACGGATCCTACTACGAGCAGTACTTC. This chain uses TRBV7-6 with TRBJ2-7; no clear D gene. This CDR3 comprises 15 residues. Germline CDR1 and CDR2: SGHVS and FNYEAQ. Trimming left V 3 bases short and J 3 bases short, with 15 bases between.

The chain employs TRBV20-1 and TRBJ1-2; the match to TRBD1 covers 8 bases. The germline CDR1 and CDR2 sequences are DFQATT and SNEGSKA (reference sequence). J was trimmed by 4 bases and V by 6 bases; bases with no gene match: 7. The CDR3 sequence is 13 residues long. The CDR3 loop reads CSAFTGGSYGYTF. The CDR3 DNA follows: TGCAGTGCATTCACAGGGGGAAGCTATGGCTACACCTTC.

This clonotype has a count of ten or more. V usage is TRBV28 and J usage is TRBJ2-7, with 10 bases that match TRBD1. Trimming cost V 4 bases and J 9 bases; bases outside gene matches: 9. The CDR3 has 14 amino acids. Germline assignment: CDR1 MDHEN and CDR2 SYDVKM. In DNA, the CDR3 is TGTGCCAGCAGTTCAGGGACAGGGGAGGTGGGGCAGTACTTC. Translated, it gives CASSSGTGEVGQYF.

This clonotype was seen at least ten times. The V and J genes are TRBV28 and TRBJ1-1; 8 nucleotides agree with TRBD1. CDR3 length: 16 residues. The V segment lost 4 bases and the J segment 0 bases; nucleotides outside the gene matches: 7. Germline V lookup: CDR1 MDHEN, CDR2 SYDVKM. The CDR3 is CASSSAGGYMNTEAFF. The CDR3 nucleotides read TGTGCCAGCAGTTCCGCAGGGGGCTACATGAACACTGAAGCTTTCTTT.

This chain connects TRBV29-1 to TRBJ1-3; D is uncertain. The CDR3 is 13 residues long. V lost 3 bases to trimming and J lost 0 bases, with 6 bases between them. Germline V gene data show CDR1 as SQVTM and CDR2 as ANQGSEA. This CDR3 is CSVEASSGNTIYF. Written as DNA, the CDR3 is TGCAGCGTTGAGGCTTCCTCTGGAAACACCATATATTTT.

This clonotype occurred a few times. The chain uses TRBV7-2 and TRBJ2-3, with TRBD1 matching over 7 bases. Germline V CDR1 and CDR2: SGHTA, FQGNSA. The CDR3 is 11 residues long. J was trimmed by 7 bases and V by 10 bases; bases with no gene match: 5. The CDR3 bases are TGTGCCACCCAGACAGGGAATACGCAGTATTTT. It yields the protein CATQTGNTQYF.

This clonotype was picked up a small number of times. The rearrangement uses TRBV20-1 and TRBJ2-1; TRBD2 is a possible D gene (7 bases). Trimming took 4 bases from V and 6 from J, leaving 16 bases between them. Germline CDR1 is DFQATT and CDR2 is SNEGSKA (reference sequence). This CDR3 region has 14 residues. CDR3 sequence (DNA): TGCAGTGCTATAAAGCGGGAAGGGGGCAATGAGCAGTTCTTC. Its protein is CSAIKREGGNEQFF.

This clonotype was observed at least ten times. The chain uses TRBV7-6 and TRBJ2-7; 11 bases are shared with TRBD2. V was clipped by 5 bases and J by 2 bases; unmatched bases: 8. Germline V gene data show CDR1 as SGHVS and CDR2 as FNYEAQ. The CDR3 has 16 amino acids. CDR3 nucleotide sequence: TGTGCCAGCAGCGGACTAGCGGGTCGGGGGCCCTACGAGCAGTACTTC. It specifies CASSGLAGRGPYEQYF.

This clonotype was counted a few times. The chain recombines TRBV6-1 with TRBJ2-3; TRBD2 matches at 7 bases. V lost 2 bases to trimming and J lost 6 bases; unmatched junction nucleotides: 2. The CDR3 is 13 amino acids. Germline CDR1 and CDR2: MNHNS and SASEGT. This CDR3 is CASSESGKDTQYF. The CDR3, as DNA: TGTGCCAGCAGTGAAAGCGGGAAGGATACGCAGTATTTT.

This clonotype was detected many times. The CDR3 region is CASTPQGGGSGELFF. The CDR3 region has the DNA TGTGCCAGCACCCCACAGGGAGGAGGCTCCGGGGAGCTGTTTTTT. The genes are TRBV2 and TRBJ2-2; D is perhaps TRBD1 or TRBD2 (6 bases each). V lost 7 bases, J lost 6 bases, and 18 bases lay in between. The V gene's germline CDR1 is SNHLY and CDR2 FYNNEI. The CDR3 sequence is 15 residues long.

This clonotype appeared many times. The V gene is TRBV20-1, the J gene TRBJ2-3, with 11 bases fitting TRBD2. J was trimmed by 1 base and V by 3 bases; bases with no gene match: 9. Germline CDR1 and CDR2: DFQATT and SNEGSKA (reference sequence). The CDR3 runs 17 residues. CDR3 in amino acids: CSASSIAGGLGTDTQYF. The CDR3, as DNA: TGCAGTGCTAGTTCGATAGCGGGAGGGCTGGGCACAGATACGCAGTATTTT.

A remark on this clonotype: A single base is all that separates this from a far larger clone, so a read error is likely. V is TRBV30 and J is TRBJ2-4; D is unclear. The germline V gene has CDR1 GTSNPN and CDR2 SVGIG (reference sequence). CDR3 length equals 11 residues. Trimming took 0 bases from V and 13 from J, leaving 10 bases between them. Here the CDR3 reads CAWSVAVEQYF. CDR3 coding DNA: TGTGCCTGGAGTGTAGCTGTTGAGCAGTACTTC.

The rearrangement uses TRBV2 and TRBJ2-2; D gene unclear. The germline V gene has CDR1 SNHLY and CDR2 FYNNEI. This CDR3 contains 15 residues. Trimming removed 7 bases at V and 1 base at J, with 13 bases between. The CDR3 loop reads CASTKVLKNTGELFF. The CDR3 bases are TGTGCCAGCACCAAGGTCCTGAAGAACACCGGGGAGCTGTTTTTT.

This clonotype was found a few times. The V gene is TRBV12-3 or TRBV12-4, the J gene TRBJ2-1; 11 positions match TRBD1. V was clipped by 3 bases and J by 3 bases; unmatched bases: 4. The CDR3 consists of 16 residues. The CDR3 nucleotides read TGTGCCAGCAGTTTGGACAGGGGGCCTTTCTACAATGAGCAGTTCTTC. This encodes CASSLDRGPFYNEQFF.

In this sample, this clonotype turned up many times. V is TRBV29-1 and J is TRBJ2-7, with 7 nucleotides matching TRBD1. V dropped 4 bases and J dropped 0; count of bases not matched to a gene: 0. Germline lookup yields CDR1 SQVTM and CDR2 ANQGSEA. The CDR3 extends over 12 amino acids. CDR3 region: CSVGDSSYEQYF. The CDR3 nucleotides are TGCAGCGTTGGGGACAGCTCCTACGAGCAGTACTTC.